The TCR beta chain under discussion was sequenced for a study of shared clonotypes between healthy human individuals. Remarks on this clone: Just one base apart from a much larger clone, this may be a read error. The identical CDR3 is also encoded by other nucleotide sequences in the sample.

The germline CDR1 and CDR2 sequences are MNHEY and SMNVEV (reference sequence). This CDR3 has 14 amino acids. Trimming removed 5 bases from V and 4 bases from J; junction bases left unmatched: 0. About 30,000 T cell genomes (about 210 ng DNA) went into each sorted-subset replicate. Sequencing used immunoSEQ multiplex PCR; TCRdb keeps in-frame clones, though not all of them. The table lists 550,000 to 800,000 clones, roughly 88% of them singletons, with 30% to 35% in the top ten. The chain links TRBV27 to TRBJ2-2, with 11 positions matching TRBD2. The sequence derives from a man between 18 and 29 years old in good health. Some clones in this sample may be carry-over from other donors' samples. The sample was memory CD8+ T cells from PBMCs. Subset given: CD45RO+ cells pooled with CCR7-negative TemRA cells. CDR3 protein: CASSLAGGTGELFF. In nucleotides, the CDR3 is TGTGCCAGCAGTCTAGCGGGAGGCACCGGGGAGCTGTTTTTT.